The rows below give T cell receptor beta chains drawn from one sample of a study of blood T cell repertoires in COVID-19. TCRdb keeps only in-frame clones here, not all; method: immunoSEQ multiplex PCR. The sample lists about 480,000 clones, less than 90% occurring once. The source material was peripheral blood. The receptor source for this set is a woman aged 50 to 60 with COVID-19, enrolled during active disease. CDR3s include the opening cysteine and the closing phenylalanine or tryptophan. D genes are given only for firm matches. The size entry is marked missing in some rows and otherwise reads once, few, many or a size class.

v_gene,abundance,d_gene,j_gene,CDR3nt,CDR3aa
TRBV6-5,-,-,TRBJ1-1,TGTGCCAGCAGTTACTCTCGGGGAGGGAACACTGAAGCTTTCTTT,CASSYSRGGNTEAFF
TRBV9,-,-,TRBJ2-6,TGTGCCAGCAGCGTACGAGGAGGGGCTGGGGCCAACGTCCTGACTTTC,CASSVRGGAGANVLTF
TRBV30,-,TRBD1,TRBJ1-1,TGTGCCTGGAGTGTAAACAGGGGGACTGAAGCTTTCTTT,CAWSVNRGTEAFF
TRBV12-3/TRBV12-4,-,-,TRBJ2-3,TGTGCCAGCTCCTACACAGATACGCAGTATTTT,CASSYTDTQYF
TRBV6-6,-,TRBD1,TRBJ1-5,TGTGCCAGCATCGGGACAGACGGGGATCAGCCCCAGCATTTT,CASIGTDGDQPQHF
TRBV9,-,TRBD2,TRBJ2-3,TGTGCCAGCAGCGTAGGAAGGAGCGGGGGGGCAGATACGCAGTATTTT,CASSVGRSGGADTQYF
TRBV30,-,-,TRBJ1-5,TGTGCCTGGAGTGAAGATCGGGATCAGCCCCAGCATTTT,CAWSEDRDQPQHF
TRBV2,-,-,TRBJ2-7,TGTGCCAGCAGTGAAGCCATGGGACTCCCTGCAGTCCCTTACGAGCAGTACTTC,CASSEAMGLPAVPYEQYF
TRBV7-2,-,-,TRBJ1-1,TGTGCCAGCAGCATTTCCCGGGACATGCTAGAAGCTTTCTTT,CASSISRDMLEAFF
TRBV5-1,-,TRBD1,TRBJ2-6,TGCGCCAGCAGTCCCGGACAGGGGGCATCTGGGGCCAACGTCCTGACTTTC,CASSPGQGASGANVLTF
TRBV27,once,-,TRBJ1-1,TGTGCCAGCAGTACCTCACGAGACACTGAAGCTTTCTTT,CASSTSRDTEAFF
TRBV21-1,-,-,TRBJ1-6,TGTGCCAGCAGTACACAGGGATCGGTCTCACCCCTCCACTTT,CASSTQGSVSPLHF
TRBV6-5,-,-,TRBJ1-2,TGTGCCAGCAGGGCGACTATAGAAGGCTACACCTTC,CASRATIEGYTF
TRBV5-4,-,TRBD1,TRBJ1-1,TGTGCCAGCAGCCCCCGGGACAGGTCGGACACTGAAGCTTTCTTT,CASSPRDRSDTEAFF
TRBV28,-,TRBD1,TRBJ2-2,TGTGCCAGTAGGGGACAGGGTAGCACCGGGGAGCTGTTTTTT,CASRGQGSTGELFF
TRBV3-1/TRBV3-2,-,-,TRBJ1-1,TGTGCCAGCAGCCTGAAAGGAGCTGAAGCTTTCTTT,CASSLKGAEAFF
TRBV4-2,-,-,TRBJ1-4,TGTGCCAGCAGCCAAGCGGGAGGAACCTCTAATGAAAAACTGTTTTTT,CASSQAGGTSNEKLFF
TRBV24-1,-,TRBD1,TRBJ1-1,TGTGCCACCAGTGACTCCACAGGGGTGAGCACTGAAGCTTTCTTT,CATSDSTGVSTEAFF
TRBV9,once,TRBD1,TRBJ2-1,TGTGCCAGCAGCGTAGTAGTGACAGGGGGAATCGATGAGCAGTTCTTC,CASSVVVTGGIDEQFF
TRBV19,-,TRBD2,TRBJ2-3,TGTGCCACCCGACTAGCGGGGGTAGGAGATACGCAGTATTTT,CATRLAGVGDTQYF
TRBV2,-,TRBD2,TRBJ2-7,TGTGCCAGCAGCGGACCGGGACTAGCGTTCTACGAGCAGTACTTC,CASSGPGLAFYEQYF
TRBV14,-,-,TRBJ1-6,TGTGCCAGCAGCCCACACCTAGGACAGAGAATAGGGAATTCACCCCTCCACTTT,CASSPHLGQRIGNSPLHF
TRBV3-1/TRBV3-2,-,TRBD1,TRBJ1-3,TGTGCCAGCAGCCACGCATGGATGGCAGGGGGCTCTGGAAACACCATATATTTT,CASSHAWMAGGSGNTIYF
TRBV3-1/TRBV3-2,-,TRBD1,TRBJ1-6,TGTGCCAGCAGCCACCAGGGACAGGGGGCGAATAATTCACCCCTCCACTTT,CASSHQGQGANNSPLHF
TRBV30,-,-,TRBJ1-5,TGTGCCTGGAGCACAGGGAGAGGACAGCCCCAGCATTTT,CAWSTGRGQPQHF
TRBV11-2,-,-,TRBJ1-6,TGTGCCAGCAGCTTAGGACAGGAGGTATCACCCCTCCACTTT,CASSLGQEVSPLHF
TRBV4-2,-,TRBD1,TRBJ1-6,TGTGCCAGCAGCCACGACAGGGAAAGTTCACCCCTCCACTTT,CASSHDRESSPLHF
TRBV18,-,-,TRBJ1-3,TGTGCCAGCTCACCAGGAGGGCGACATGGAAACACCATATATTTT,CASSPGGRHGNTIYF
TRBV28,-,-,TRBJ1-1,TGTGCCAGCAGTTGGGGGGACGAAGCTTTCTTT,CASSWGDEAFF
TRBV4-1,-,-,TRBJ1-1,TGCGCCAGCAGCCAAGGCGGGTACGGGAACACTGAAGCTTTCTTT,CASSQGGYGNTEAFF
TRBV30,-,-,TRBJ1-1,TGTGCCTGGAGTCCGGTCAACACTGAAGCTTTCTTT,CAWSPVNTEAFF
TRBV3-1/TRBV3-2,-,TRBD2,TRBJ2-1,TGTGCCAGCAGCCAAGAAGTTGTACTAGCGGGGGGGCCGGTGTTCTTC,CASSQEVVLAGGPVFF
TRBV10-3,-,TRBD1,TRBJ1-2,TGTGCCATCGAAGCTCATCCTGACAGGGGACGGAACGGCTACACCTTC,CAIEAHPDRGRNGYTF
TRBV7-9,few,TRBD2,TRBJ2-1,TGTGCCAGCAGCCATCGACTAGCGGCCTACAATGAGCAGTTCTTC,CASSHRLAAYNEQFF
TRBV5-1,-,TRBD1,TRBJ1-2,TGCGCCAGCAGCTTCGCCGGGACAGCTAACTATGGCTACACCTTC,CASSFAGTANYGYTF
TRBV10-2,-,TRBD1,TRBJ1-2,TGCGCCAGCAGTGACGACAGGGGTTGGTATGGCTACACCTTC,CASSDDRGWYGYTF
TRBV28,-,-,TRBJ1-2,TGTGCCAGCAGTTGGGGCCAGAACTATGGCTACACCTTC,CASSWGQNYGYTF
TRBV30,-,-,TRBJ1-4,TGTGCCTGGAGTCGTGGGCTCAACCATAATGAAAAACTGTTTTTT,CAWSRGLNHNEKLFF
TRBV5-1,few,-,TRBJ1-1,TGCGCCAGCAGCTTCAGGGTAGACACTGAAGCTTTCTTT,CASSFRVDTEAFF
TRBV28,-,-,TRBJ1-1,TGTGCCAGCGTACTAACCCCCGGGACAGAAGCTTTCTTT,CASVLTPGTEAFF
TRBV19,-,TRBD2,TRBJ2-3,TGTGCCAGTAGTATAAAAGCGACTAGCGGGCACACAGATACGCAGTATTTT,CASSIKATSGHTDTQYF
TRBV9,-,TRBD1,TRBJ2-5,TGTGCCAGCAGCGGACTGGGACAGGGGGCCTACCAAGAGACCCAGTACTTC,CASSGLGQGAYQETQYF
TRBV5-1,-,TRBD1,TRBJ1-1,TGCGCCAGCAGGGGACAGGGGAGAGGCACTGAAGCTTTCTTT,CASRGQGRGTEAFF
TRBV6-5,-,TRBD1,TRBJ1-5,TGTGCCAGCAGGGGACAGGGAGGGGAGCCCCAGCATTTT,CASRGQGGEPQHF
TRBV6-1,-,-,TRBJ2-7,TGTGCCAGCAGTGAAGACCTCTGGCAAAGTTACTACGAGCAGTACTTC,CASSEDLWQSYYEQYF
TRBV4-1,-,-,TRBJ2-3,TGCGCCAGCAGCCAAGGGAACTTAGGTGGGGAGACAGATACGCAGTATTTT,CASSQGNLGGETDTQYF
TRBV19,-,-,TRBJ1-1,TGTGCCAGTAGTGGACCAGGGGCCACTGAAGCTTTCTTT,CASSGPGATEAFF
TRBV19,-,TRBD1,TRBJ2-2,TGTGCCAGTAGTATGACAGGGGACACCGGGGAGCTGTTTTTT,CASSMTGDTGELFF
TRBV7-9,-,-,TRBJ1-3,TGTGCCAGCAGCCAAAGCGCTCAGGGAAACACCATATATTTT,CASSQSAQGNTIYF
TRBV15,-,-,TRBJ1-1,TGTGCCACCAGCAGAGATAGGGGCGCGAACACTGAAGCTTTCTTT,CATSRDRGANTEAFF
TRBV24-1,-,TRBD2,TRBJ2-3,TGTGCCACCAGTGCCCCAGCGGGGGGGGGCACAGATACGCAGTATTTT,CATSAPAGGGTDTQYF
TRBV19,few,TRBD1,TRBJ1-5,TGTGCCAGTAGTACCTCCCTACAGGGGGCTCCTCAGCCCCAGCATTTT,CASSTSLQGAPQPQHF
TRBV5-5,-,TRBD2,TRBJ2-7,TGTGCCAGCAGCCACGGGAGGGCCTTTGGGGAGCAGTACTTC,CASSHGRAFGEQYF
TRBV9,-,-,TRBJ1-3,TGTGCCAGCAGCGCGACAGGACTCTCTGGAAACACCATATATTTT,CASSATGLSGNTIYF